This TCR beta chain emerged from a study of technical replicates of blood from a handful of donors. Sequencing used immunoSEQ multiplex PCR; TCRdb keeps in-frame clones, though not all of them. The profile shows around 72,000 clones, around 92% of them singletons. Germline trimming cut 1 base from V and 4 bases from J; bases unmatched to any gene: 1. This CDR3 is 14 amino acids long. From germline, CDR1 is SGHRS and CDR2 YFSETQ. The source is a human donor in good health. Some clones in this sample may be carry-over from other donors' samples. The sample was T cells isolated from PBMCs. The chain has TRBV5-1 and TRBJ2-7; 11 bases are a match to TRBD2. CDR3 region: CASSLTSGSYEQYF. The CDR3 DNA reads TGCGCCAGCAGCTTGACTAGCGGGAGTTACGAGCAGTACTTC.